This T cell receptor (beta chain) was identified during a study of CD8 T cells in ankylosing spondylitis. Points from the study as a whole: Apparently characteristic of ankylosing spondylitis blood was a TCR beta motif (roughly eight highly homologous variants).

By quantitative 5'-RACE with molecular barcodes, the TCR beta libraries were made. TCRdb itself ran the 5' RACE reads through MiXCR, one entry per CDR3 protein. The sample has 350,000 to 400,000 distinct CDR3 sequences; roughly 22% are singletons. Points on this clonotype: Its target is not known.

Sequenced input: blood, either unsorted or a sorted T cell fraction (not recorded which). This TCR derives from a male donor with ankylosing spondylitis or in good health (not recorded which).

The CDR3 nucleotides read TGTGCCAGCTCACGGGGGGTCCGGGAGACCCAGTACTTC. Residues: CASSRGVRETQYF. The chain carries TRBV11-2 and TRBJ2-5, with 7 bases aligning to TRBD2. Trimming took 8 bases from V and 5 from J; bases not matched to a gene: 8. The length of the CDR3 is 13 residues. Germline lookup yields CDR1 SGHAT and CDR2 FQNNGV.